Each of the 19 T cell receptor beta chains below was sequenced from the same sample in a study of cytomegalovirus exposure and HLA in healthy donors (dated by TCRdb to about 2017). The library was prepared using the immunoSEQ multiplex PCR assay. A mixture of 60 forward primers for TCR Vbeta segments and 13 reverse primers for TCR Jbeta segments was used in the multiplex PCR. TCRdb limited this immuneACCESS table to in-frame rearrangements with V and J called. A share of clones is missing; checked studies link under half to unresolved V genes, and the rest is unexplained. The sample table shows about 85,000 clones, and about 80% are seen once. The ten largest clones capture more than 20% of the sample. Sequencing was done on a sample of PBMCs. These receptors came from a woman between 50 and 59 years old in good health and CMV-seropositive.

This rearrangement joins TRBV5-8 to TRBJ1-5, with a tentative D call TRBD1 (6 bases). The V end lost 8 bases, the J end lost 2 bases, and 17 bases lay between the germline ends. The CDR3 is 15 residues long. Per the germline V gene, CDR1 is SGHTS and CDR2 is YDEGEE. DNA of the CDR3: TGTGCCAGTAGAACAGGGAGTTTGGGCAATCAGCCCCAGCATTTT. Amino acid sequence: CASRTGSLGNQPQHF.

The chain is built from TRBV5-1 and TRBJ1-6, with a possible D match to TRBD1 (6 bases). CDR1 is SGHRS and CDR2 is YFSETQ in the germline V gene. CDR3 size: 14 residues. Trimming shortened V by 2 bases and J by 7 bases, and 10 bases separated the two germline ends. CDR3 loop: CASSFWGLNSPLHF. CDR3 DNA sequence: TGCGCCAGCAGCTTTTGGGGGCTGAATTCACCCCTCCACTTT.

This CDR3 reads CASSFPGANEKLFF. DNA of the CDR3: TGTGCCAGCAGTTTCCCGGGGGCTAATGAAAAACTGTTTTTT. V and J are TRBV27 and TRBJ1-4; possible D gene TRBD1, 5 bases. This CDR3 region has 14 residues. Between the trimmed V and J ends, which lost 3 bases and 3 bases, there was a span of 8 bases. The germline CDR1 and CDR2 sequences are MNHEY and SMNVEV (reference sequence). The full variable domain, completed using reference TRBV27 and TRBJ1-4, is EAQVTQNPRYLITVTGKKLTVTCSQNMNHEYMSWYRQDPGLGLRQIYYSMNVEVTDKGDVPEGYKVSRKEKRNFPLILESPSPNQTSLYFCASSFPGANEKLFFGSGTQLSVL.

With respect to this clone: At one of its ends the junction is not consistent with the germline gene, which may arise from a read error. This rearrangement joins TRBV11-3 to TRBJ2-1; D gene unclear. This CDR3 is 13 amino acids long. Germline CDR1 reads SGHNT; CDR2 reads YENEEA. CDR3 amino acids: CASSRDSHNEQFF. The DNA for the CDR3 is TGTGCCAGCAGTCGAGACTCCCACAATGAGCAGTTCTTC.

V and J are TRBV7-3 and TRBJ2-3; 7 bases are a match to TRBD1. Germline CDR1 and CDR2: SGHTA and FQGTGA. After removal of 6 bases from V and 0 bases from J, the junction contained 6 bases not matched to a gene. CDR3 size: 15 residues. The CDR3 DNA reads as TGTGCCAGCAGTCAGGGACAGCGAAGCACAGATACGCAGTATTTT. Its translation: CASSQGQRSTDTQYF. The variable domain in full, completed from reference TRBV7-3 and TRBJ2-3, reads GAGVSQTPSNKVTEKGKYVELRCDPISGHTALYWYRQSLGQGPEFLIYFQGTGAADDSGLPNDRFFAVRPEGSVSTLKIQRTERGDSAVYLCASSQGQRSTDTQYFGPGTRLTVL.

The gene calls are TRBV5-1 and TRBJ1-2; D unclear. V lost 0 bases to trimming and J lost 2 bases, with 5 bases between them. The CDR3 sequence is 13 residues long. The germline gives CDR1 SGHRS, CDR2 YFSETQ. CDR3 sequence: CASSLDKNYGYTF. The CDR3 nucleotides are TGCGCCAGCAGCTTGGACAAAAACTATGGCTACACCTTC.

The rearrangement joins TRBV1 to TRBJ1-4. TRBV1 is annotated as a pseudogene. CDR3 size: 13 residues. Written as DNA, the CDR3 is TGCACCAGCAGATTGGGAGATCGGGAAAAACTGTTTTTT. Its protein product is CTSRLGDREKLFF.

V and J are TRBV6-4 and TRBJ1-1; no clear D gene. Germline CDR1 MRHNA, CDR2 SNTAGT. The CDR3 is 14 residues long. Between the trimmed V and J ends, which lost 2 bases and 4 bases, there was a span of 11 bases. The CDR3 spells CASSDPSRPTEAFF. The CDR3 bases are TGTGCCAGCAGTGACCCCTCCAGGCCCACTGAAGCTTTCTTT.

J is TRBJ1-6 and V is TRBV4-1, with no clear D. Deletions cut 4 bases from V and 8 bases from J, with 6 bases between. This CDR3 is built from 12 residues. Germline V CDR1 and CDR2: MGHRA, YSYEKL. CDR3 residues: CASSRQDSPLHF. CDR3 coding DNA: TGCGCCAGCAGCCGACAAGATTCACCCCTCCACTTT.

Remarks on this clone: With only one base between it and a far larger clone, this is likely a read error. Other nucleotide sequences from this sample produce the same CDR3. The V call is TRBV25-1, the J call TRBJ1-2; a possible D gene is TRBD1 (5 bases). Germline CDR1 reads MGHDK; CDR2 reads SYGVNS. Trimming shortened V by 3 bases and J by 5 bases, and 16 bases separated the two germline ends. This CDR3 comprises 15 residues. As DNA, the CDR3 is TGTGCCAGCAGTGATACACCCGACAGCCCTTATGGCTACACCTTC. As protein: CASSDTPDSPYGYTF.

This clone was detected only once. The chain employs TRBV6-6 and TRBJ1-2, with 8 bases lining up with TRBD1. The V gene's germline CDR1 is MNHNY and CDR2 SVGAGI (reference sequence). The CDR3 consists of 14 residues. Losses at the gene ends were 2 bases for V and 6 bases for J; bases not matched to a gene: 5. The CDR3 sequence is CASSYPQGANGYTF. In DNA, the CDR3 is TGTGCCAGCAGTTACCCTCAGGGGGCGAATGGCTACACCTTC.

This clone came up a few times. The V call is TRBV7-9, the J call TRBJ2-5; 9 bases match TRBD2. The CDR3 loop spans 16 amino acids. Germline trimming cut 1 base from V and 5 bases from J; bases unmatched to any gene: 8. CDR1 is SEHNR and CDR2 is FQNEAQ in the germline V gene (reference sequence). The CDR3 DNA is TGTGCCAGCAGCTTAGATGGTAGCGGGAGTCGGGAGACCCAGTACTTC. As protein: CASSLDGSGSRETQYF.

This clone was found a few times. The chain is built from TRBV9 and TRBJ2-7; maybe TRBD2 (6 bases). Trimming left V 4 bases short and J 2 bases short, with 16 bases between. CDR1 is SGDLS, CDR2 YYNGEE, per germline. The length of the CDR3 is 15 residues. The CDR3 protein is CASSPRDSLTYEQYF. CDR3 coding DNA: TGTGCCAGCAGCCCTCGGGACTCACTAACCTACGAGCAGTACTTC.

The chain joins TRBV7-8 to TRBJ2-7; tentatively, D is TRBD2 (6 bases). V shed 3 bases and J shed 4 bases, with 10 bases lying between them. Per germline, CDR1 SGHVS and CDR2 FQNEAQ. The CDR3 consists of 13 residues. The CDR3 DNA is TGTGCCAGCAGCTTCCGGGAGCCTTACGAGCAGTACGTC. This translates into CASSFREPYEQYV.

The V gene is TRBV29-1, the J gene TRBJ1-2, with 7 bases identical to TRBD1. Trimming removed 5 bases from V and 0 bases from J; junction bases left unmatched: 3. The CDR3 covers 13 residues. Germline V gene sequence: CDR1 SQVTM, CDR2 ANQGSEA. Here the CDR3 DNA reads TGCAGCGTTACAGGGGTATCTAACTATGGCTACACCTTC. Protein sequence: CSVTGVSNYGYTF.

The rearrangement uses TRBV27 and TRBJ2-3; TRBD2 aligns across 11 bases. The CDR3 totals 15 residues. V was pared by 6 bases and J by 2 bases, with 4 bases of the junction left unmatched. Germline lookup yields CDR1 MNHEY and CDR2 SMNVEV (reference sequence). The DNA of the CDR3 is TGTGCCAGCAGACTAGCGGGAGTTACCACAGATACGCAGTATTTT. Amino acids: CASRLAGVTTDTQYF.

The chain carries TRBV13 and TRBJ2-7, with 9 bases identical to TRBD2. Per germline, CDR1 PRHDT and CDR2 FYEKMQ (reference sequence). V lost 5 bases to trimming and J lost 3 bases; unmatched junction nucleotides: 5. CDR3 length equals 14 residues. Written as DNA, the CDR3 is TGTGCCAGCAGCAATAGCGGGGGAGGCTACGAGCAGTACTTC. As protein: CASSNSGGGYEQYF.

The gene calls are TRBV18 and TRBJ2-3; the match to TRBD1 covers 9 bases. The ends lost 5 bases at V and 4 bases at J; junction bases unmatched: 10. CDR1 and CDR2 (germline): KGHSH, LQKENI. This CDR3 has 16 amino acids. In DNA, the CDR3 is TGTGCCAGCTCAACAGGACAGGGGAAAGAAGCAGATACGCAGTATTTT. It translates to CASSTGQGKEADTQYF.

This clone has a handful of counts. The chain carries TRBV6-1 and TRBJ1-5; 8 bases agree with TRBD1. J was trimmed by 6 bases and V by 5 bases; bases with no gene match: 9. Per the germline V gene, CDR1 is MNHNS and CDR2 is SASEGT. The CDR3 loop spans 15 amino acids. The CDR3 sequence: CASSSGQGMSQPQHF. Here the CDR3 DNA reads TGTGCCAGCAGTTCCGGACAGGGTATGAGTCAGCCCCAGCATTTT.